The 22 T cell receptor beta chains in this list originate from one sample, sequenced in a study of beta chain features in type 1 diabetes. Every bit of the isolated RNA underwent reverse transcription, so sequencing read expressed TCRB transcripts. Measured with immunoSEQ multiplex PCR; TCRdb has only the in-frame clones, and not every one. Among under 200,000 clones listed, around 8% were seen once. Overall study findings and caveats: Across all four CD4+ subsets, people with type 1 diabetes showed modestly shorter TCRB CDR3s.

No cognate antigen is known for these TCRs. Sequenced sample: central memory CD4+ T cells from blood. The receptors were gathered from a woman aged 18-29 years with type 1 diabetes.

In its sample, this clone was seen many times. The rearrangement links TRBV29-1 to TRBJ1-1; D possibly corresponds to TRBD1 (6 bases). This CDR3 has 13 amino acids. Germline V gene sequence: CDR1 SQVTM, CDR2 ANQGSEA. The V end lost 4 bases, the J end lost 4 bases, and 13 bases lay between the germline ends. The CDR3 nucleotides are TGCAGCGTTGGGGGACACCTCTCCACTGAAGCTTTCTTT. Its translation: CSVGGHLSTEAFF.

There are a few counts of this clone. The CDR3 loop reads CASSLGPGEQYF. In DNA form, the CDR3 reads TGTGCCAGCAGCTTAGGACCGGGCGAGCAGTACTTC. The V gene is TRBV7-8, the J gene TRBJ2-7; D unresolved. The CDR3 consists of 12 residues. Trimming removed 1 base at V and 6 bases at J, with 7 bases between. Germline loops: CDR1 SGHVS, CDR2 FQNEAQ. Full variable domain (rest looked up from reference TRBV7-8 and TRBJ2-7): GAGVSQSPRYKVAKRGQDVALRCDPISGHVSLFWYQQALGQGPEFLTYFQNEAQLDKSGLPSDRFFAERPEGSVSTLKIQRTQQEDSAVYLCASSLGPGEQYFGPGTRLTVT.

This clone was recorded a few times. The chain couples TRBV18 to TRBJ2-7; TRBD2 matches 7 bases. The CDR3 has 14 amino acids. CDR1 is KGHSH and CDR2 is LQKENI in the germline V gene. J lost 2 bases, V lost 4 bases, and 5 bases had no gene match. Here the CDR3 reads CASSREGHPYEQYF. CDR3 DNA sequence: TGTGCCAGCTCACGGGAGGGCCATCCCTACGAGCAGTACTTC.

This clone has a handful of counts. The chain couples TRBV18 to TRBJ2-1; TRBD2 aligns across 10 bases. The V segment lost 4 bases and the J segment 4 bases; nucleotides outside the gene matches: 7. Germline V lookup: CDR1 KGHSH, CDR2 LQKENI. CDR3 length equals 16 residues. CDR3 sequence reads: CASSLKRTSGYNEQFF. CDR3 nucleotide sequence: TGTGCCAGCTCACTCAAGAGGACTAGCGGATACAATGAGCAGTTCTTC.

J is TRBJ2-5 and V is TRBV5-8, with 9 bases identical to TRBD1. V was pared by 0 bases and J by 4 bases, with 7 bases of the junction left unmatched. The CDR3 consists of 16 residues. The germline V gene has CDR1 SGHTS and CDR2 YDEGEE. DNA of the CDR3: TGTGCCAGCAGCTTGGCTCCGGGACAGGGCATAGAGACCCAGTACTTC. It specifies CASSLAPGQGIETQYF.

This clone was seen only a few times. The chain recombines TRBV4-1 with TRBJ2-1, with 14 positions matching TRBD2. The CDR3 totals 16 residues. Germline CDR1 MGHRA, CDR2 YSYEKL. V was pared by 4 bases and J by 9 bases, with 8 bases of the junction left unmatched. The chain's CDR3 is CASSPRTSGGRGEQFF. The CDR3 DNA reads as TGCGCCAGCAGCCCCCGGACTAGCGGGGGGCGGGGTGAGCAGTTCTTC.

This clone has a handful of counts. The gene calls are TRBV28 and TRBJ2-3, with TRBD1 as a possible D gene (6 bases). The CDR3 is 14 amino acids. V was trimmed by 10 bases and J by 6 bases, leaving 20 bases between them. The V gene's germline CDR1 is MDHEN and CDR2 SYDVKM. The CDR3 sequence: CATKGGLIVDTQYF. CDR3 bases: TGTGCCACCAAAGGGGGATTAATAGTCGATACGCAGTATTTT.

There are a few counts of this clone. V gene TRBV2 combines with J gene TRBJ1-6; D not resolved. Germline CDR1 is SNHLY and CDR2 is FYNNEI. The CDR3 is 13 residues long. Trimming pared 3 bases from V and 9 bases from J, leaving 9 bases between. The chain's CDR3 is CASSEAGISPLHF. In nucleotides, the CDR3 is TGTGCCAGCAGTGAGGCCGGGATTTCACCCCTCCACTTT.

This clone was detected ten times or more. The chain is built from TRBV27 and TRBJ2-1; maybe TRBD2 (5 bases). CDR1 is MNHEY, CDR2 SMNVEV, per germline (reference sequence). This CDR3 region has 14 residues. The germline V and J ends were trimmed by 6 bases and 4 bases, with 13 bases remaining between them. The CDR3 DNA reads TGTGCCAGCAGATCCAGAGGGCCTTACAATGAGCAGTTCTTC. Residues: CASRSRGPYNEQFF.

This clone was picked up a small number of times. The V call is TRBV30, the J call TRBJ2-5, with D possibly being TRBD1 (5 bases). Germline CDR1 reads GTSNPN; CDR2 reads SVGIG (reference sequence). This CDR3 contains 13 residues. Trimming removed 4 bases at V and 5 bases at J, with 14 bases between. CDR3 protein: CAWTLGPLETQYF. CDR3 nucleotides: TGTGCCTGGACTCTGGGGCCCCTGGAGACCCAGTACTTC. Based on the CDR3 plus reference TRBV30 and TRBJ2-5, the full variable domain is SQTIHQWPATLVQPVGSPLSLECTVEGTSNPNLYWYRQAAGRGLQLLFYSVGIGQISSEVPQNLSASRPQDRQFILSSKKLLLSDSGFYLCAWTLGPLETQYFGPGTRLLVL.

This clone was detected only a few times. The CDR3 DNA is TGCGCCAGCAGCCAAGGACAGGGTAATGAGCAGTTCTTC. As protein: CASSQGQGNEQFF. J is TRBJ2-1 and V is TRBV4-3, with 7 bases aligning to TRBD1. From germline, CDR1 is LGHNA and CDR2 YSLEER. The CDR3 is 13 residues long. Germline trimming cut 1 base from V and 7 bases from J; bases unmatched to any gene: 1.

There are a few counts of this clone. This chain links TRBV7-2 with TRBJ2-7; no clear D. Germline V gene lookup returns CDR1 SGHTA and CDR2 FQGNSA. This CDR3 contains 12 residues. The ends were cut back, 6 bases at V and 12 bases at J, with 18 bases in the middle. DNA for the CDR3: TGTGCCAGCAGTCCATACCCCCCCTATTGGTACTTC. Protein sequence: CASSPYPPYWYF.

This chain links TRBV7-2 with TRBJ2-7, with 7 bases matching TRBD2. In germline, CDR1 is SGHTA, CDR2 FQGNSA. After removal of 6 bases from V and 4 bases from J, the junction contained 12 bases not matched to a gene. The length of the CDR3 is 15 residues. CDR3 amino acids: CASRRTQGGSYEQYF. In DNA, the CDR3 is TGTGCCAGCAGAAGGACTCAGGGAGGGTCTTACGAGCAGTACTTC.

J is TRBJ1-2 and V is TRBV28, with D tentatively TRBD1 (6 bases). The V gene's germline CDR1 is MDHEN and CDR2 SYDVKM. Trimming pared 5 bases from V and 7 bases from J, leaving 11 bases between. The CDR3 totals 12 residues. The CDR3 nucleotides are TGTGCCAGCAGTCCAACAGGGTTTGGCTACACCTTC. Residues: CASSPTGFGYTF.

V usage is TRBV5-1 and J usage is TRBJ2-2; 7 bases align to TRBD1. Germline trimming cut 1 base from V and 2 bases from J; bases unmatched to any gene: 11. CDR3 length: 18 residues. The V gene's germline CDR1 is SGHRS and CDR2 YFSETQ. The CDR3 coding sequence is TGCGCCAGCAGCTTGTCCGTAACGACAGGGTTTAACACCGGGGAGCTGTTTTTT. Its protein product is CASSLSVTTGFNTGELFF.

This sequence joins TRBV11-3 and TRBJ1-1; a weak D match, TRBD1 (5 bases). This CDR3 has 15 residues. Germline V gene sequence: CDR1 SGHNT, CDR2 YENEEA. Trimming shortened V by 4 bases and J by 4 bases, and 16 bases separated the two germline ends. The CDR3 region is CASSSATGTSTEAFF. The CDR3 coding sequence is TGTGCCAGCAGCTCGGCAACCGGGACTTCCACTGAAGCTTTCTTT.

The genes are TRBV4-2 and TRBJ2-7; 13 bases are a match to TRBD2. With 0 bases clipped from V and 4 bases from J, the junction kept 6 bases outside the gene matches. The germline V gene encodes CDR1 LGHNA and CDR2 YNFKEQ. The CDR3 consists of 17 residues. CDR3 loop: CASSQETSGRSFYEQYF. The CDR3 DNA reads as TGTGCCAGCAGCCAAGAGACTAGCGGGAGGTCGTTTTACGAGCAGTACTTC.

The chain joins TRBV7-9 to TRBJ2-1, with TRBD2 matching 11 bases. The CDR3 runs 15 residues. Germline CDR1 is SEHNR and CDR2 is FQNEAQ (reference sequence). The J segment lost 6 bases and the V segment lost 5 bases, leaving 6 bases of the junction unmatched. This CDR3 reads CASSPQGLAANEQFF. The CDR3 DNA sequence: TGTGCCAGCAGCCCCCAGGGACTAGCGGCCAATGAGCAGTTCTTC.

This chain links TRBV7-9 with TRBJ1-1; D unclear. Germline-derived CDR1 and CDR2 are SEHNR and FQNEAQ (reference sequence). The CDR3 totals 13 residues. V was trimmed by 8 bases and J by 1 base, leaving 11 bases between them. CDR3 bases: TGTGCCAGCCTCCGGTCCCCGAACACTGAAGCTTTCTTT. Protein product: CASLRSPNTEAFF.

This clone came up a few times. The J gene is TRBJ2-7, the V gene TRBV6-5; tentatively, D is TRBD2 (5 bases). V was trimmed by 6 bases and J by 1 base, leaving 10 bases between them. The CDR3 sequence is 13 residues long. Germline-derived CDR1 and CDR2 are MNHEY and SVGAGI. In nucleotides, the CDR3 is TGTGCCAGCAGCTCGGACTGGTCCTACGAGCAGTACTTC. It specifies CASSSDWSYEQYF.

This chain joins TRBV11-2 and TRBJ2-1; TRBD2 agrees at 8 bases. The J segment lost 7 bases and the V segment lost 3 bases, leaving 14 bases of the junction unmatched. The CDR3 runs to 17 residues. Germline-derived CDR1 and CDR2 are SGHAT and FQNNGV. In DNA, the CDR3 is TGTGCCAGCAGCTTTAGGGGGGGAAATAGCGGGGTTAATGAGCAGTTCTTC. This sequence encodes CASSFRGGNSGVNEQFF.

The table lists this clone with a few counts. The rearrangement joins TRBV4-1 to TRBJ1-2; TRBD1 aligns across 11 bases. V lost 2 bases, J lost 8 bases, and 7 bases stayed unmatched. The CDR3 runs 15 residues. Looked up from germline, CDR1 is MGHRA and CDR2 is YSYEKL. DNA of the CDR3: TGCGCCAGCAGCCAATTTGGACAGGGGGCCCGAGGCTACACCTTC. As protein: CASSQFGQGARGYTF.